These 9 T cell receptor beta chains came from one sample sequenced in a study of cytomegalovirus exposure and HLA in healthy donors. PCR involved 60 Vbeta and 13 Jbeta primers. Profiled with immunoSEQ multiplex PCR; TCRdb holds only in-frame clones, not every one. The sample yields fewer than 150,000 clones, roughly 70% seen once. Sample: PBMCs. The receptor set was obtained from a woman aged 40 to 50 in good health and CMV-seronegative.

This clone was seen just once. This chain joins TRBV10-3 and TRBJ2-7, with D uncertain. In germline, CDR1 is ENHRY, CDR2 SYGVKD. The CDR3 covers 12 residues. The V end was cut by 7 bases, the J end by 3 bases, with 10 bases between. The CDR3 nucleotides are TGTGCCATCACCAACACCGTCTACGAGCAGTACTTC. Its protein product is CAITNTVYEQYF.

The chain links TRBV18 to TRBJ2-1; D perhaps matches TRBD2 (5 bases). V gave up 0 bases and J gave up 4 bases, with 16 bases separating them. Per the germline V gene, CDR1 is KGHSH and CDR2 is LQKENI. The length of the CDR3 is 17 residues. CDR3 protein: CASSPPFGGSGYNEQFF. CDR3 bases: TGTGCCAGCTCACCACCTTTTGGTGGGTCGGGGTACAATGAGCAGTTCTTC.

This clone was observed a handful of times. The V gene is TRBV7-2, the J gene TRBJ2-5, with D perhaps TRBD1 (6 bases). Germline-derived CDR1 and CDR2 are SGHTA and FQGNSA. Trimming took off 5 bases at V and 4 bases at J, with 17 bases between the two ends. This CDR3 region has 15 residues. The CDR3 DNA reads as TGTGCCAGCAGCCTCGGGACACCGATTCGAGAGACCCAGTACTTC. Translation gives CASSLGTPIRETQYF.

This chain uses TRBV12-5 with TRBJ2-4; 8 positions match TRBD1. CDR1 and CDR2 (germline): LGHNT, FRNRAP. The CDR3 loop spans 14 amino acids. The ends lost 6 bases at V and 3 bases at J; junction bases unmatched: 4. CDR3 residues: CASGTGVGKNIQYF. CDR3 DNA sequence: TGTGCTAGTGGGACAGGGGTGGGCAAAAACATTCAGTACTTC.

The chain uses TRBV11-2 and TRBJ2-3, with a weak D call TRBD2 (6 bases). The germline V and J ends were trimmed by 1 base and 1 base, with 12 bases remaining between them. Germline CDR1 is SGHAT and CDR2 is FQNNGV. There are 16 residues in the CDR3. CDR3 sequence reads: CASSLVAGRGTDTQYF. Written as DNA, the CDR3 is TGTGCCAGCAGCTTAGTGGCGGGAAGAGGCACAGATACGCAGTATTTT.

The V and J genes are TRBV7-9 and TRBJ1-2; the match to TRBD1 covers 7 bases. Per germline, CDR1 SEHNR and CDR2 FQNEAQ (reference sequence). The CDR3 loop spans 18 amino acids. Trimming took 1 base from V and 3 from J; bases not matched to a gene: 14. In DNA form, the CDR3 reads TGTGCCAGCAGCTTAGGGACGACAGGGTCGGCGTCGGACTATGGCTACACCTTC. Amino acid sequence: CASSLGTTGSASDYGYTF.

The V call is TRBV14, the J call TRBJ1-2, with 7 bases aligning to TRBD1. V shed 1 base and J 8 bases; nucleotides not matched to a gene: 10. The CDR3 has 15 amino acids. CDR1 is SGHDN, CDR2 FVKESK, per germline. The CDR3 bases are TGTGCCAGCAGCCAAGGGGGGACAGTCGTGGGCGGCTACACCTTC. Its translation is CASSQGGTVVGGYTF. Full variable domain (missing parts from reference TRBV14 and TRBJ1-2): EAGVTQFPSHSVIEKGQTVTLRCDPISGHDNLYWYRRVMGKEIKFLLHFVKESKQDESGMPNNRFLAERTGGTYSTLKVQPAELEDSGVYFCASSQGGTVVGGYTFGSGTRLTVV.

This rearrangement joins TRBV11-2 to TRBJ2-3; no clear D. V lost 5 bases and J 4 bases, leaving 16 bases between the germline ends. This CDR3 contains 15 residues. The germline V gene has CDR1 SGHAT and CDR2 FQNNGV. CDR3 sequence: CASSTDASRPDTQYF. CDR3 DNA: TGTGCCAGCAGCACAGACGCCTCAAGACCAGATACGCAGTATTTT.

V and J are TRBV27 and TRBJ2-3; TRBD1 aligns across 7 bases. V shed 1 base and J 2 bases; nucleotides not matched to a gene: 6. Germline CDR1 reads MNHEY; CDR2 reads SMNVEV (reference sequence). This CDR3 contains 16 residues. The CDR3 DNA sequence: TGTGCCAGCAGTTTATGGGGACAGAGACACACAGATACGCAGTATTTT. This encodes CASSLWGQRHTDTQYF.